Described below is a single T cell receptor beta chain sequence and its context. Antigen unknown. This entry belongs to a study of spatial heterogeneity in lung cancer. In the study overall: Detection consistently captured more beta-chain sequences than alpha-chain sequences.

The V end lost 0 bases, the J end lost 6 bases, and 17 bases lay between the germline ends. CDR1 is MNHEY and CDR2 is SVGEGT in the germline V gene. This CDR3 has 17 residues. TCRdb recomputed calls from the 5' RACE reads with MiXCR, one row per CDR3 protein. The table lists some 15,000 distinct CDR3 sequences, about 14% of them singletons. General observations from the study: Ubiquitous expanded tumor TCRs were seen in blood more at resection than at follow-up.

Time point noted: sample taken at primary tumor resection. The study sequenced unsorted whole RNA from tumor, nontumor lung or frozen PBMC. Samples were obtained from 70 or so donors, all untreated early-stage non-small cell lung cancer patients. The chain uses TRBV6-2 or TRBV6-3 and TRBJ2-2; D may match TRBD1 or TRBD2 (6 bases each). This clonotype was obtained from a male donor with early-stage non-small cell lung cancer. The input for sequencing was PBMCs, taken at surgery. The CDR3 is CASSYSAGTPLPGELFF. The CDR3 DNA is TGTGCCAGCAGTTACTCGGCGGGGACACCCCTACCCGGGGAGCTGTTTTTT.